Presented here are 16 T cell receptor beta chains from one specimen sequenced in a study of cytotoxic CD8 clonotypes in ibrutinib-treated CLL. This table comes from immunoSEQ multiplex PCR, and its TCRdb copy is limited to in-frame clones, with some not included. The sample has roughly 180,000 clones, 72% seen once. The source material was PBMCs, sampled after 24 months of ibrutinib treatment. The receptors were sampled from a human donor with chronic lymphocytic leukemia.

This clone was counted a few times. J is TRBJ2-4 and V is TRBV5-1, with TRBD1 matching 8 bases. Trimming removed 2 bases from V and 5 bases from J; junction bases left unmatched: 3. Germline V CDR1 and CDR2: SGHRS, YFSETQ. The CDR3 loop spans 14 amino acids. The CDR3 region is CASSLGTGQNIQYF. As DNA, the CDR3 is TGCGCCAGCAGCTTAGGGACAGGTCAAAACATTCAGTACTTC.

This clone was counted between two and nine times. The CDR3 protein is CASRWDGGNEKLFF. The CDR3 DNA follows: TGTGCCAGCAGATGGGACGGGGGTAATGAAAAACTGTTTTTT. The chain links TRBV2 to TRBJ1-4; a possible D gene is TRBD1 (5 bases). The CDR3 has 14 residues. Per germline, CDR1 SNHLY and CDR2 FYNNEI. V lost 6 bases, J lost 4 bases, and 12 bases lay in between.

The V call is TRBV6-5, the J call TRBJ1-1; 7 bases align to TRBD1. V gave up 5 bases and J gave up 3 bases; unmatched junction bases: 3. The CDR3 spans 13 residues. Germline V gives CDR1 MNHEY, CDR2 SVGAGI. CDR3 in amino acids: CASSTDRDTEAFF. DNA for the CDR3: TGTGCCAGCAGTACAGACAGGGACACTGAAGCTTTCTTT.

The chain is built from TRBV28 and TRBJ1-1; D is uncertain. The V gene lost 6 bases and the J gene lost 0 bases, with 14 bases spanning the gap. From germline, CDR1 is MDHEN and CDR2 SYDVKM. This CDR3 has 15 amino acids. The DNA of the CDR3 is TGTGCCAGCAGCACCTCAGGATTGGTGAACACTGAAGCTTTCTTT. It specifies CASSTSGLVNTEAFF.

The CDR3 loop is CASGRASGQETQYF. CDR3 nucleotide sequence: TGTGCCAGCGGAAGGGCTAGCGGCCAAGAGACCCAGTACTTC. The gene calls are TRBV6-5 and TRBJ2-5; 7 nucleotides line up with TRBD2. The CDR3 has 14 amino acids. Germline loops: CDR1 MNHEY, CDR2 SVGAGI. The J segment lost 1 base and the V segment lost 8 bases, leaving 7 bases of the junction unmatched.

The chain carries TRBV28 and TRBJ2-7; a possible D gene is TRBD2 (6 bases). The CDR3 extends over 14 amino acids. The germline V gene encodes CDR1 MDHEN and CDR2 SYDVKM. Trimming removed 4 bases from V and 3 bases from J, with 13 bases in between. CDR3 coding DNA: TGTGCCAGCAGTTCCGTGGGACTGGTCTACGAGCAGTACTTC. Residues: CASSSVGLVYEQYF.

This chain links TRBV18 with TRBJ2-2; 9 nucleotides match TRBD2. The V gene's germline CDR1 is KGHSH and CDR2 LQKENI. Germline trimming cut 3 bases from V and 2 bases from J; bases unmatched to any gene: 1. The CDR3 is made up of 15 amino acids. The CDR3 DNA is TGTGCCAGCTCACCTCTAGCGGGAAACACCGGGGAGCTGTTTTTT. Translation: CASSPLAGNTGELFF.

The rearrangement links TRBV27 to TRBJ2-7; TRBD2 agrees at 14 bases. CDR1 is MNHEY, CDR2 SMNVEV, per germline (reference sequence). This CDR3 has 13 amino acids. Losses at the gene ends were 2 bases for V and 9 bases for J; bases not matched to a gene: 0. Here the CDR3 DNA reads TGTGCCAGCAGTTTAGGACTAGCGGGAGGGCAGTACTTC. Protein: CASSLGLAGGQYF.

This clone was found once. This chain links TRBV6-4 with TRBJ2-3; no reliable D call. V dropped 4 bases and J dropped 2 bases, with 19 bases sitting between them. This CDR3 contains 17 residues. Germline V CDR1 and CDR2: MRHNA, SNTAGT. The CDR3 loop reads CASSAPPKGWITDTQYF. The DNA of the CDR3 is TGTGCCAGCAGTGCCCCTCCCAAAGGATGGATCACAGATACGCAGTATTTT.

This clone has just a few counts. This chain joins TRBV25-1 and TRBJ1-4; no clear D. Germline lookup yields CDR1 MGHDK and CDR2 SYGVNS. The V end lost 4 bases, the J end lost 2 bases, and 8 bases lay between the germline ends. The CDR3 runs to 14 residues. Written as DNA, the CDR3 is TGTGCCAGCAGTGCAAGAAGGACTAATGAAAAACTGTTTTTT. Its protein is CASSARRTNEKLFF.

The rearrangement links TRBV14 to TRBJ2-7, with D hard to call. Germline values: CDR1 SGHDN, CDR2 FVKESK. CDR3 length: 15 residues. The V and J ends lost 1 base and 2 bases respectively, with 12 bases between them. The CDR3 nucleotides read TGTGCCAGCAGCCAAGGAACTGGTCAGACCTACGAGCAGTACTTC. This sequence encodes CASSQGTGQTYEQYF.

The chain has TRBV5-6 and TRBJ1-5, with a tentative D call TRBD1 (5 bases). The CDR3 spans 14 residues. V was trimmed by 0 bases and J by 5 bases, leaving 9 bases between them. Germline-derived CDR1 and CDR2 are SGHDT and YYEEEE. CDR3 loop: CASSLAQGYQPQHF. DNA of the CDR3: TGTGCCAGCAGCTTGGCTCAGGGTTATCAGCCCCAGCATTTT.

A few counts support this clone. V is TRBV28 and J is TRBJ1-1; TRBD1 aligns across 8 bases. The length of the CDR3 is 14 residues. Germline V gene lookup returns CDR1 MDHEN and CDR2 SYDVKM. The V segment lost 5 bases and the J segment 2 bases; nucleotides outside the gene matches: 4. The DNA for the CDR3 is TGTGCCAGCAGTGGACAGGGTAGTAACACTGAAGCTTTCTTT. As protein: CASSGQGSNTEAFF.

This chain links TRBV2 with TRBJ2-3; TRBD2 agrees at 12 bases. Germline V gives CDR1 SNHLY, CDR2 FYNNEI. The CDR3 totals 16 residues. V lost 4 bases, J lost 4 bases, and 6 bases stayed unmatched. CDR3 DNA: TGTGCCAGCAGTGGAGGACTAGCGGGATCCGCAGATACGCAGTATTTT. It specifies CASSGGLAGSADTQYF.

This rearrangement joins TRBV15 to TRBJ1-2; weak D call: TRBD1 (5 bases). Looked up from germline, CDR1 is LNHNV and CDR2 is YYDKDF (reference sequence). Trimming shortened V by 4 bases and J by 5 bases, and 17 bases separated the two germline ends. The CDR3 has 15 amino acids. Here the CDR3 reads CATSMGRNLEYGYTF. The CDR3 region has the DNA TGTGCCACCAGCATGGGACGGAATCTGGAATATGGCTACACCTTC.

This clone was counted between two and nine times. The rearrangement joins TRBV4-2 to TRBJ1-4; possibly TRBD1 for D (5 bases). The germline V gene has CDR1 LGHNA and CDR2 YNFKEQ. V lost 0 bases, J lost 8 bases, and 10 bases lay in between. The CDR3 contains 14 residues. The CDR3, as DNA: TGTGCCAGCAGCCAAGATACAGGCCGAGAAAAACTGTTTTTT. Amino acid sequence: CASSQDTGREKLFF.